This TCR beta chain was captured by sequencing in a study of T-cell memory formation after mild COVID-19. Study-level points and caveats: Day 15 to 85 contractors were CD4/CD8 balanced; later expanders leaned CD4+. Pre-infection memory carried some responding clones, suggesting that cross-reactive memory joined. A second wave of clones peaked on day 37, and their SARS-CoV-2 specificity went unconfirmed.

The V gene lost 5 bases and the J gene lost 4 bases, with 15 bases spanning the gap. CDR1 and CDR2 from the germline V gene are SEHNR and FQNEAQ (reference sequence). The CDR3 consists of 15 residues. This clonotype was counted a few times. No antigen is known for it. It was 5'RACE with constant-segment primers that produced the TCR alpha and TCR beta cDNA libraries, which carried sample barcodes and UMIs. TCRdb reprocessed the 5' RACE reads via MiXCR and lists one record per CDR3 protein. The data hold roughly 80,000 distinct CDR3 sequences, with roughly 14% observed a single time. This TCR derives from an adult woman who had mild COVID-19 (a few samples of this study predate the infection). Cell type and time point are not known. The sequenced material came from PBMCs or a T cell subset sorted from them (not recorded which). The J gene is TRBJ1-3, the V gene TRBV7-9; D unresolved. CDR3 nucleotides: TGTGCCAGCAGCCCAGCGGGTAATGACGGAAACACCATATATTTT. As protein: CASSPAGNDGNTIYF.